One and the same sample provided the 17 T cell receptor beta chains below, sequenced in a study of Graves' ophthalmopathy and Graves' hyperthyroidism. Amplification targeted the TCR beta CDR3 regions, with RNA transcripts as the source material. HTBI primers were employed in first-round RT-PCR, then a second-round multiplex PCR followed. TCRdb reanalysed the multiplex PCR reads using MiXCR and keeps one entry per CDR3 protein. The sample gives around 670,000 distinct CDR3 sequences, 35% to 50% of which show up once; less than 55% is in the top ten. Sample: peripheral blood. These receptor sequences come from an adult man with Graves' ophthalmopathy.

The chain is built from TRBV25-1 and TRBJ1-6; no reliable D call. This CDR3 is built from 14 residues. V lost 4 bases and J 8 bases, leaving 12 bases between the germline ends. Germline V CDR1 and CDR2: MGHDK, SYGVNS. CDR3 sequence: CASSGVRGDSPLHF. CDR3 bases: TGTGCCAGCAGTGGTGTCCGCGGGGATTCACCCCTCCACTTT.

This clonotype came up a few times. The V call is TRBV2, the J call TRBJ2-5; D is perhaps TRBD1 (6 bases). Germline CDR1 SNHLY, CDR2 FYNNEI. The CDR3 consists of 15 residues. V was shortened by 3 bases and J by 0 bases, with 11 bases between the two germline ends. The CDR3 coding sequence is TGTGCCAGCAGTGACATAACAGGGTACCAAGAGACCCAGTACTTC. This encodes CASSDITGYQETQYF. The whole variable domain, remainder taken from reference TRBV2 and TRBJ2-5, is EPEVTQTPSHQVTQMGQEVILRCVPISNHLYFYWYRQILGQKVEFLVSFYNNEISEKSEIFDDQFSVERPDGSNFTLKIRSTKLEDSAMYFCASSDITGYQETQYFGPGTRLLVL.

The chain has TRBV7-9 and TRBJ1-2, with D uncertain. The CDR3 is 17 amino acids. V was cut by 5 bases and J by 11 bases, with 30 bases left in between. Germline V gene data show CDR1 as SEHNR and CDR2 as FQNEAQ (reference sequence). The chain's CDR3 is CASSQDRFGMGFDRYTF. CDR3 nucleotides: TGTGCCAGCAGCCAAGATCGTTTTGGCATGGGCTTCGACCGTTACACCTTC. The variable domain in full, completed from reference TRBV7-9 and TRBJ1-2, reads DTGVSQNPRHKITKRGQNVTFRCDPISEHNRLYWYRQTLGQGPEFLTYFQNEAQLEKSRLLSDRFSAERPKGSFSTLEIQRTEQGDSAMYLCASSQDRFGMGFDRYTFGSGTRLTVV.

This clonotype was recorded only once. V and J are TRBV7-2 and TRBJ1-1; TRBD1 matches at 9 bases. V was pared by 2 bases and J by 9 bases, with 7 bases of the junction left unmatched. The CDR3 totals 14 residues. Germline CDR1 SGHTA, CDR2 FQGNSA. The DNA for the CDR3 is TGTGCCAGCAGCTTATGGGGACAGGGAGGCCAAGCTTTCTTT. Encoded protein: CASSLWGQGGQAFF.

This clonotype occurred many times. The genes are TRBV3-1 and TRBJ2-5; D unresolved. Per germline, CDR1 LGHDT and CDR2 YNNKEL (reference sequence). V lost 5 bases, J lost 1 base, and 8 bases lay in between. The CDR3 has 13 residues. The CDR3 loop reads CASSSGPQETQYF. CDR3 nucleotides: TGTGCCAGCAGCTCCGGACCCCAAGAGACCCAGTACTTC.

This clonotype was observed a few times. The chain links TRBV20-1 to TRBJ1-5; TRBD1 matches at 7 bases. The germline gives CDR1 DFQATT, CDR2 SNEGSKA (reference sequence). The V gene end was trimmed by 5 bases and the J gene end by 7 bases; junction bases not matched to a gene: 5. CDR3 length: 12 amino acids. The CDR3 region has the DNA TGCAGTGCTGGGGACAGCGGACAGCCCCAGCATTTT. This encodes CSAGDSGQPQHF.

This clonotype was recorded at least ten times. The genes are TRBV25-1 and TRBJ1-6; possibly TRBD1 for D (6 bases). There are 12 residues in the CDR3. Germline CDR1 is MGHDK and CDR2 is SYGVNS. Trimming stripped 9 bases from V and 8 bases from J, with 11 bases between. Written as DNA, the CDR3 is TGTGCCAGTATTGCAGGGGATTCACCCCTCCACTTT. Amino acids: CASIAGDSPLHF.

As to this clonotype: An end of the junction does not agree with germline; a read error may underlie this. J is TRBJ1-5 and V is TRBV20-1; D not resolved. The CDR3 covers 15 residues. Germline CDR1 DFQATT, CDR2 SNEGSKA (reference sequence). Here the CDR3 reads CCAARDGGGNQPQHF. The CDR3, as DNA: TGCTGTGCTGCCCGCGATGGAGGCGGGAACCAGCCCCAGCATTTT.

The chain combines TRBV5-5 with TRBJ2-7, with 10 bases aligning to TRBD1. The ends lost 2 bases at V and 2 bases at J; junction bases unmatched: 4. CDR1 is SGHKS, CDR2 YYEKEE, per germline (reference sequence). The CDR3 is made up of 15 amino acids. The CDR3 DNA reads TGTGCCAGCAGCTTCGACAGGGGGCGCCCCTACGAGCAGTACTTC. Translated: CASSFDRGRPYEQYF.

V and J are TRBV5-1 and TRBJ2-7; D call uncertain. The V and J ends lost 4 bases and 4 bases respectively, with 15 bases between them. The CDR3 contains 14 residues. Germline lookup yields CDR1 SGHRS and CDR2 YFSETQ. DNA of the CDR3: TGCGCCAGCAGCCCGGTACCCAAGGTATACGAGCAGTACTTC. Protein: CASSPVPKVYEQYF.

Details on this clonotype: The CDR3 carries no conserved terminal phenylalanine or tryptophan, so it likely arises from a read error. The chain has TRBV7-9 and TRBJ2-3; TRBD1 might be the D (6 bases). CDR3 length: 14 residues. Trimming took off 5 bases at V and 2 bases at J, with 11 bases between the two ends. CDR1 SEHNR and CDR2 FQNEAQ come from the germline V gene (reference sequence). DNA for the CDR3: TGTGCCAGCAGCCAGGGGCGTTTCACAGATACGCAGTATTAT. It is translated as CASSQGRFTDTQYY.

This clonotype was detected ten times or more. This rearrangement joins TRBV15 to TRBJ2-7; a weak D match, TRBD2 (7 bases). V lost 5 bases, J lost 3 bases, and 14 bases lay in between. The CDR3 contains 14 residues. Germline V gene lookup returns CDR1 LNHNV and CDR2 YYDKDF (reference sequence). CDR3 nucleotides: TGTGCCACCAGCGGGGGGGGACACGTCTACGAGCAGTACTTC. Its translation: CATSGGGHVYEQYF.

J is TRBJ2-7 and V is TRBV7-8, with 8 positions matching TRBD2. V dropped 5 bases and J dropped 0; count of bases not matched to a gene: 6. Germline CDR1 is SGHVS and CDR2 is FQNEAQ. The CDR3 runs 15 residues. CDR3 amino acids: CASSLLAVSSYEQYF. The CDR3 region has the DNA TGTGCCAGCAGCCTACTAGCGGTGAGCTCCTACGAGCAGTACTTC. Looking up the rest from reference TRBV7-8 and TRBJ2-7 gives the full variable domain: GAGVSQSPRYKVAKRGQDVALRCDPISGHVSLFWYQQALGQGPEFLTYFQNEAQLDKSGLPSDRFFAERPEGSVSTLKIQRTQQEDSAVYLCASSLLAVSSYEQYFGPGTRLTVT.

The CDR3 DNA is TGTGCCAGCAGCTCCACAGGTTCCCTAGACGGAAACACCATATATTTT. Its protein is CASSSTGSLDGNTIYF. V is TRBV7-2 and J is TRBJ1-3; possible D gene TRBD1, 5 bases. There are 16 residues in the CDR3. With 4 bases removed from V and 4 bases from J, the gap between germline ends came to 17 bases. Looked up from germline, CDR1 is SGHTA and CDR2 is FQGNSA.

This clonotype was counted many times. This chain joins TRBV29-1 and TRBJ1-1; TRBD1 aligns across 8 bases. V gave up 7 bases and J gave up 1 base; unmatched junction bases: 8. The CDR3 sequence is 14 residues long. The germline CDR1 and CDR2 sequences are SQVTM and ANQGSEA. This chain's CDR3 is CSAGPGGANTEAFF. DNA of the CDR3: TGCAGCGCCGGGCCAGGGGGCGCGAACACTGAAGCTTTCTTT.

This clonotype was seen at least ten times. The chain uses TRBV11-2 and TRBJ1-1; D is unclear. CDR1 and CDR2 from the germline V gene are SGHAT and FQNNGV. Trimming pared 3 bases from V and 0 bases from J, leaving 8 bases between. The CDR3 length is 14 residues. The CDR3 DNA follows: TGTGCCAGCAGCTTTTTCGGGATGAACACTGAAGCTTTCTTT. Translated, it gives CASSFFGMNTEAFF.

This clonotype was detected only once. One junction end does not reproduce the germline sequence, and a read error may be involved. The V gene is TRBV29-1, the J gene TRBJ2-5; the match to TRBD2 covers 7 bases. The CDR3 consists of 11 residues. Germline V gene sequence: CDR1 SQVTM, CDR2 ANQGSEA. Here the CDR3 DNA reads TGCAGCGTTGAAGGCATGGGGGGGAGCTTCTTC. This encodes CSVEGMGGSFF.